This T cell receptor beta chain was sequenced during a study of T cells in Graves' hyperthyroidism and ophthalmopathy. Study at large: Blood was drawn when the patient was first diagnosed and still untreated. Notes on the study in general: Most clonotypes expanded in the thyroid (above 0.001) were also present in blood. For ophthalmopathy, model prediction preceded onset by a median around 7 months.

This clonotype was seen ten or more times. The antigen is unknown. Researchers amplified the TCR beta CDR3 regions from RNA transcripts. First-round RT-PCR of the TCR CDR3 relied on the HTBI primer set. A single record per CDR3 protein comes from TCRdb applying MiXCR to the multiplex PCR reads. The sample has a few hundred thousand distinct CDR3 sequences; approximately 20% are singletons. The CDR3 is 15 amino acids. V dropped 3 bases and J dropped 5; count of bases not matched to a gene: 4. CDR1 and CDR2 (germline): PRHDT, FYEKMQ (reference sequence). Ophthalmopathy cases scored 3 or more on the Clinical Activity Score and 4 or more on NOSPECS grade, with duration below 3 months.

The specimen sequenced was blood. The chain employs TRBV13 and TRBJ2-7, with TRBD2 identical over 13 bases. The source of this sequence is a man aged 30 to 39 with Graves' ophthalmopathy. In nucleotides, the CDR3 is TGTGCCAGCAGCTTCCGGACTAGCGGGAGTAACGAGCAGTACTTC. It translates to CASSFRTSGSNEQYF.